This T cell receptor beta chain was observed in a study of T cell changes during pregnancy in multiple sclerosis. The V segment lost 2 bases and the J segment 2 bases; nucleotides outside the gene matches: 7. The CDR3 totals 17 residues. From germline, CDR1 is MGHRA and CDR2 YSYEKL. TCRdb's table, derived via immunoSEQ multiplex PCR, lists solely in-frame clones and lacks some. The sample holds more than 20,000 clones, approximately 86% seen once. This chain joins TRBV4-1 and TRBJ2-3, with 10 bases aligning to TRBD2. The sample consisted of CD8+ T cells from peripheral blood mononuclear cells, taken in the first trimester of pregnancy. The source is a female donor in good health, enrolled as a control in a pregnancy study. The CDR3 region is CASSQITGTSVTDTQYF. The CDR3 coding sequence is TGCGCCAGCAGCCAAATTACCGGGACTAGCGTCACAGATACGCAGTATTTT.